This is a list of T cell receptor beta chains from one sample in a study of cytomegalovirus exposure and HLA in healthy donors. TCRdb's table, derived via immunoSEQ multiplex PCR, lists solely in-frame clones and lacks some. The profile shows under 110,000 clones, 65% to 85% of them singletons. Sequenced: PBMCs. These receptors all stem from a male donor in good health and CMV-seropositive. Both conserved end residues are part of each CDR3. Fields, in order: V gene, clone size, CDR3 protein. Clone size is given for some rows only: seen once, a few or many times, or a class if the clone is expanded.

v_call: TRBV2
clone_size: .
cdr3_aa: CASGDRQVSYEQYF

v_call: TRBV9
clone_size: .
cdr3_aa: CASSGVSSGANVLTF

v_call: TRBV7-2
clone_size: .
cdr3_aa: CASSLGWTAGDGYTF

v_call: TRBV29-1
clone_size: few
cdr3_aa: CSVEDADRENGELFF

v_call: TRBV7-8
clone_size: .
cdr3_aa: CASSFLGTSGRGRNEQFF

v_call: TRBV7-3
clone_size: once
cdr3_aa: CASSLGTSGVYNEQFF

v_call: TRBV5-6
clone_size: .
cdr3_aa: CASSARGGYNSPLNF

v_call: TRBV6-5
clone_size: .
cdr3_aa: CASSSLSDSTEQYF

v_call: TRBV4-3
clone_size: .
cdr3_aa: CASSQAFEQGFSTDTQYF

v_call: TRBV19
clone_size: once
cdr3_aa: CASSIVVGLAGVGTGELFF

v_call: TRBV4-3
clone_size: .
cdr3_aa: CASSLGLALAKNIQYF

v_call: TRBV19
clone_size: once
cdr3_aa: CASSMSVNTEAFF

v_call: TRBV30
clone_size: once
cdr3_aa: CAWSAAVAVGTGELFF

v_call: TRBV9
clone_size: once
cdr3_aa: CASSVGGLQETQYF

v_call: TRBV5-6
clone_size: .
cdr3_aa: CATRPGTGVTGELFF

v_call: TRBV4-1
clone_size: few
cdr3_aa: CASSQEGGLQYF

v_call: TRBV11-2
clone_size: .
cdr3_aa: CASSTPETGGRETQYF

v_call: TRBV18
clone_size: .
cdr3_aa: CASSPRQTNTGELFF

v_call: TRBV11-2
clone_size: .
cdr3_aa: CASSFLWEGYNEQFF

v_call: TRBV27
clone_size: once
cdr3_aa: CASSLSPVQDTQYF

v_call: TRBV7-6
clone_size: .
cdr3_aa: CASRHGGYTDTQYF

v_call: TRBV7-9
clone_size: .
cdr3_aa: CASSLVQGGGSPLHF

v_call: TRBV4-3
clone_size: .
cdr3_aa: CASSQADRDDEQYF

v_call: TRBV9
clone_size: .
cdr3_aa: CASSSRVAYNEQFF

v_call: TRBV13
clone_size: .
cdr3_aa: CASSNTAIYGYTF

v_call: TRBV21-1
clone_size: .
cdr3_aa: CASSKRRNSGRDYEQYF

v_call: TRBV27
clone_size: .
cdr3_aa: CASRQGPSYNEQFF

v_call: TRBV27
clone_size: .
cdr3_aa: CASSLAGLQRRELFF

v_call: TRBV6-5
clone_size: .
cdr3_aa: CASSRPGTGYTEAFF

v_call: TRBV11-2
clone_size: .
cdr3_aa: CASSPDKNYGYTF

v_call: TRBV29-1
clone_size: .
cdr3_aa: CSVDAGTGGKGNYEQYF

v_call: TRBV15
clone_size: .
cdr3_aa: CATSRGTSGRANTGELFF

v_call: TRBV6-5
clone_size: .
cdr3_aa: CASLGVSGNEDTQYF

v_call: TRBV29-1
clone_size: few
cdr3_aa: CSVEEATGSSGYTF

v_call: TRBV18
clone_size: .
cdr3_aa: CASSPLRGWQFF

v_call: TRBV9
clone_size: .
cdr3_aa: CASTPGDLGTDTQYF

v_call: TRBV5-4
clone_size: .
cdr3_aa: CASSQGTSGTYEQYF

v_call: TRBV6-6
clone_size: .
cdr3_aa: CASRAASGYNTEAFF

v_call: TRBV25-1
clone_size: .
cdr3_aa: CASSESSNEKLFF

v_call: TRBV11-1
clone_size: .
cdr3_aa: CASSSDRGLYGYTF

v_call: TRBV30
clone_size: .
cdr3_aa: CAWSVGVGAGNQPQHF

v_call: TRBV29-1
clone_size: .
cdr3_aa: CSARGQRGGSDTQYF

v_call: TRBV19
clone_size: .
cdr3_aa: CASSSGETQYF

v_call: TRBV21-1
clone_size: .
cdr3_aa: CASRPRRRGGRDEQYF

v_call: TRBV30
clone_size: .
cdr3_aa: CAWSWDKRYEQYF

v_call: TRBV6-6
clone_size: .
cdr3_aa: CASSAGQGGSEQYF